This TCR beta chain is drawn from a study of blood T cell repertoires in COVID-19. Turning to the study itself: The United States, Italy and Spain supplied acute and convalescent COVID-19 samples. PBMCs, B-cell-depleted T cells, or T cells were the source of the cDNA or gDNA that made up the material.

Original analysis: Reference gene primer amplification in the assay estimated nucleated cell counts. Produced via immunoSEQ multiplex PCR; TCRdb's table is partial and in-frame only. D and trimming come from the DNA, and the V and J calls and clone size come from that table. The repertoire holds roughly 230,000 clones, with around 90% as singletons. What was sequenced was peripheral blood. The sequence came from a human donor in a cohort sampled during active COVID-19.

CDR3 amino acids: CASSLESGYYEQYF. CDR3 nucleotide sequence: TGCGCCAGCAGCTTGGAGTCAGGCTACTACGAGCAGTACTTC. The rearrangement joins TRBV5-1 to TRBJ2-7; D unresolved. The V end lost 0 bases, the J end lost 3 bases, and 10 bases lay between the germline ends. The germline CDR1 and CDR2 sequences are SGHRS and YFSETQ. The CDR3 extends over 14 amino acids.